The text below deals with one TCR beta chain. The antigen is not known. This record belongs to a study of T cell responses to AZD1222 COVID-19 vaccine. Study-wide findings and caveats: Repertoire samples came only from after the peak T cell response. Clonal diversity was possibly underestimated; the donors were predominantly white British and more often female. Seropositive AZD1222 recipients at baseline numbered only 6 or 7.

The V end lost 4 bases, the J end lost 10 bases, and 29 bases lay between the germline ends. This CDR3 is 18 amino acids long. The germline V gene encodes CDR1 MGHRA and CDR2 YSYEKL. The table came from immunoSEQ multiplex PCR; TCRdb's copy has only in-frame clones and leaves some out. The profile shows some 150,000 clones, roughly nine tenths of them singletons. The sequence came from an adult who received the AZD1222 COVID-19 vaccine. The sequenced sample was peripheral blood, obtained 28 days after the second AZD1222 dose. V gene TRBV4-1 combines with J gene TRBJ2-1, with D possibly matching TRBD2 (10 bases). The CDR3 region is CASSRGQGPSSGSPEQFF. CDR3 coding DNA: TGCGCCAGCAGCCGAGGACAGGGGCCTTCTAGCGGGAGTCCGGAGCAGTTCTTC.